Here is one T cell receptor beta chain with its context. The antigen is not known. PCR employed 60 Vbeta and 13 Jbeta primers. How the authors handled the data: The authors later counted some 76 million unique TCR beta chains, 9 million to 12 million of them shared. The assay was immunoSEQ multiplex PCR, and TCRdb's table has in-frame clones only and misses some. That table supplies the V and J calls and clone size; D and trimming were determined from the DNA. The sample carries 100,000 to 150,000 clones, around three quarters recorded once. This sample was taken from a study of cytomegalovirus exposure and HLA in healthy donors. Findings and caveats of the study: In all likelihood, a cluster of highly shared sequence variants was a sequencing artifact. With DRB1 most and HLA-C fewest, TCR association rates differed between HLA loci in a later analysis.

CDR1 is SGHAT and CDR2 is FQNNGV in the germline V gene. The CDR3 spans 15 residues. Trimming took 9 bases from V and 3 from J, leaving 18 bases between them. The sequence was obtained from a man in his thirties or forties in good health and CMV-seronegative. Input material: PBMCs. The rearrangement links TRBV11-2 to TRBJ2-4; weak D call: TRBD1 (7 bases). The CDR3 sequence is CASHGQVRGKNIQYF. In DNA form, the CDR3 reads TGTGCCAGTCATGGACAGGTGCGGGGCAAAAACATTCAGTACTTC.